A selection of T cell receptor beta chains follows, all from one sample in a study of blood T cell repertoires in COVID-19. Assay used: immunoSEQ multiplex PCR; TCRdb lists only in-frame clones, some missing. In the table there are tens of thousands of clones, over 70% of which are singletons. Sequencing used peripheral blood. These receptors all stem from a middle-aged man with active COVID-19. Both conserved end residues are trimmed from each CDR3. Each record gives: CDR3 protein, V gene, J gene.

CDR3 protein: ASSGEGQPQH; V gene: TRBV6-5; J gene: TRBJ1-5
CDR3 protein: ASSELAGVGPYEQY; V gene: TRBV6-1; J gene: TRBJ2-7
CDR3 protein: ATSRRPSGAPGYNEQF; V gene: TRBV15; J gene: TRBJ2-1
CDR3 protein: ASSLDGLRGAF; V gene: TRBV7-2; J gene: TRBJ1-1
CDR3 protein: ASSNGRGQGVELAF; V gene: TRBV5-4; J gene: TRBJ1-1
CDR3 protein: ASSQGVRGPETQY; V gene: TRBV3-1/TRBV3-2; J gene: TRBJ2-5
CDR3 protein: ASSPDSPTGELF; V gene: TRBV18; J gene: TRBJ2-2
CDR3 protein: ASTLGTDTQY; V gene: TRBV12-3/TRBV12-4; J gene: TRBJ2-3
CDR3 protein: ASSVEEGSADTQY; V gene: TRBV9; J gene: TRBJ2-3
CDR3 protein: AISEGTGPEAF; V gene: TRBV10-3; J gene: TRBJ1-1
CDR3 protein: ASSPGQPNYGYT; V gene: TRBV5-1; J gene: TRBJ1-2
CDR3 protein: ASSPSHRTGELF; V gene: TRBV3-1/TRBV3-2; J gene: TRBJ2-2
CDR3 protein: ASSLSRDSPLH; V gene: TRBV7-3; J gene: TRBJ1-6
CDR3 protein: ASSPPLTSGRASYEQY; V gene: TRBV27; J gene: TRBJ2-7
CDR3 protein: ASRQDTSNTEAF; V gene: TRBV6-4; J gene: TRBJ1-1
CDR3 protein: ASSYTTGGSGEKLF; V gene: TRBV6-5; J gene: TRBJ1-4
CDR3 protein: ASSLDAGARY; V gene: TRBV12-3/TRBV12-4; J gene: TRBJ2-7
CDR3 protein: ASSQGQGSRIQY; V gene: TRBV28; J gene: TRBJ2-4
CDR3 protein: ASSLSGGKRNQPQH; V gene: TRBV28; J gene: TRBJ1-5
CDR3 protein: SARGLAGAGEQY; V gene: TRBV29-1; J gene: TRBJ2-7
CDR3 protein: ASSQAEGTGSAEAF; V gene: TRBV4-1; J gene: TRBJ1-1
CDR3 protein: ASSQVRPVGEKLF; V gene: TRBV4-3; J gene: TRBJ1-4
CDR3 protein: ASSLTGGADEQF; V gene: TRBV7-9; J gene: TRBJ2-1
CDR3 protein: ASSVTSGAYNEQF; V gene: TRBV9; J gene: TRBJ2-1
CDR3 protein: ASSLRGGEGVQPQH; V gene: TRBV7-8; J gene: TRBJ1-5
CDR3 protein: ASSPDGSPGNTIY; V gene: TRBV9; J gene: TRBJ1-3
CDR3 protein: ASSPLGQGGTYNEQF; V gene: TRBV28; J gene: TRBJ2-1